This is a list of T cell receptor beta chains from one sample in a study of Tregs in tolerant kidney transplant recipients. Sequencing used immunoSEQ multiplex PCR; TCRdb keeps in-frame clones, though not all of them. Counted here are roughly 120,000 clones, roughly 93% occurring once; the ten biggest clones make up approximately 0.62%. The sequenced material came from CD4+ T cells from blood. The receptors stem from a human donor in good health. Both conserved end residues are part of each CDR3. The order of the fields is clone size, V gene, J gene, D gene, CDR3 protein, CDR3 DNA. The D gene is left open where the match is weak. Not every row has a clone size; where given, it reads once, few, many or a size class.

>-|TRBV29-1|TRBJ2-7|TRBD1
CSVDRAGEQYF
TGCAGCGTGGACAGGGCCGGCGAGCAGTACTTC
>-|TRBV6-6|TRBJ2-2|-
CASSYSRGSTGELFF
TGTGCCAGCAGTTACTCGAGAGGGAGCACCGGGGAGCTGTTTTTT
>-|TRBV28|TRBJ2-7|TRBD2
CASRGGNWHEQYF
TGTGCCAGCCGCGGGGGGAACTGGCACGAGCAGTACTTC
>once|TRBV11-3|TRBJ2-3|-
CASSLEGQSSDTQYF
TGTGCCAGCAGCTTAGAGGGACAAAGCTCAGATACGCAGTATTTT
>few|TRBV5-1|TRBJ2-7|TRBD2
CASSFYGGYEQYF
TGCGCCAGCAGCTTCTACGGGGGGTACGAGCAGTACTTC
>-|TRBV4-1|TRBJ2-7|-
CASSQDKRVAWDTYEQYF
TGCGCCAGCAGCCAAGACAAAAGAGTGGCTTGGGATACCTACGAGCAGTACTTC
>-|TRBV15|TRBJ2-4|TRBD1
CATSIHARDRDQNIQYF
TGTGCCACCAGCATTCACGCTCGCGACAGGGATCAAAACATTCAGTACTTC
>-|TRBV5-1|TRBJ1-2|-
CASSSRGEQAYTF
TGCGCCAGCAGCTCGAGGGGGGAACAGGCCTACACCTTC
>-|TRBV6-1|TRBJ2-3|TRBD1
CASRETDRGQGDTQYF
TGTGCCAGCAGGGAAACGGACAGGGGGCAGGGAGATACGCAGTATTTT
>-|TRBV5-1|TRBJ2-7|-
CASSFTQGGSYEQYF
TGCGCCAGCAGCTTTACACAGGGGGGGTCCTACGAGCAGTACTTC
>-|TRBV7-8|TRBJ2-7|TRBD1
CASSRSGTGGTEQYF
TGTGCCAGCAGTCGCTCCGGGACAGGGGGAACCGAGCAGTACTTC
>-|TRBV18|TRBJ1-1|-
CASSSLQGLDTEAFF
TGTGCCAGCTCATCTCTCCAGGGTTTGGACACTGAAGCTTTCTTT
>-|TRBV5-1|TRBJ2-3|TRBD1
CASSRDGTGIGDTQYF
TGCGCCAGCAGCCGCGACGGGACAGGGATTGGAGATACGCAGTATTTT
>-|TRBV6-1|TRBJ2-1|TRBD2
CASSETSGRTEQFF
TGTGCCAGCAGTGAAACTAGCGGGAGGACTGAGCAGTTCTTC
>-|TRBV4-2|TRBJ2-7|TRBD1
CASSQGQGEDEQYF
TGTGCCAGCAGCCAGGGACAGGGGGAGGACGAGCAGTACTTC
>-|TRBV18|TRBJ1-5|-
CASSPPQGENNQPQHF
TGTGCCAGCTCACCACCCCAGGGAGAGAACAATCAGCCCCAGCATTTT
>-|TRBV10-3|TRBJ2-3|TRBD2
CAISVAGAPTDTQYF
TGTGCCATCAGTGTAGCGGGAGCCCCCACAGATACGCAGTATTTT
>-|TRBV6-5|TRBJ2-7|-
CASSYGPYEQYF
TGTGCCAGCAGTTACGGCCCCTACGAGCAGTACTTC
>-|TRBV9|TRBJ2-2|-
CASSVFQGPDTGELFF
TGTGCCAGCAGCGTATTCCAGGGGCCGGACACCGGGGAGCTGTTTTTT
>-|TRBV10-3|TRBJ2-7|TRBD1
CAISESVQGLGEQYF
TGTGCCATCAGTGAGTCGGTACAGGGGTTGGGCGAGCAGTACTTC
>-|TRBV21-1|TRBJ2-7|-
CASSKVGLAGGNSYEQYF
TGTGCCAGCAGCAAAGTGGGACTAGCGGGAGGTAACTCCTACGAGCAGTACTTC
>-|TRBV6-5|TRBJ2-1|TRBD1
CASSWDRGWNEQFF
TGTGCCAGCAGTTGGGACAGGGGGTGGAATGAGCAGTTCTTC
>-|TRBV29-1|TRBJ1-2|-
CSGEVYYGYTF
TGCAGTGGAGAGGTCTACTATGGCTACACCTTC
>-|TRBV7-3|TRBJ2-1|TRBD2
CASSLLAGDNEQFF
TGTGCCAGCAGCTTATTAGCGGGGGACAATGAGCAGTTCTTC
>-|TRBV6-4|TRBJ1-2|-
CASSPRAETGGYTF
TGTGCCAGCAGCCCTCGGGCGGAGACAGGCGGCTACACCTTC
>-|TRBV5-1|TRBJ1-3|-
CASSFSGNTIYF
TGCGCCAGCAGCTTTAGTGGAAACACCATATATTTT
>-|TRBV2|TRBJ1-3|-
CASSEATGFGNTIYF
TGTGCCAGCAGTGAAGCCACAGGGTTTGGAAACACCATATATTTT
>-|TRBV7-9|TRBJ2-5|-
CASSFNSAQETQYF
TGTGCCAGCAGCTTTAACAGCGCCCAAGAGACCCAGTACTTC
>-|TRBV5-1|TRBJ2-5|-
CASSLVGSGPEETQYF
TGCGCCAGCAGCTTGGTCGGTAGCGGACCCGAGGAGACCCAGTACTTC
>once|TRBV6-1|TRBJ2-1|-
CASSERQEGSREQFF
TGTGCCAGCAGTGAACGCCAGGAGGGATCGCGCGAGCAGTTCTTC